Below, 4 T cell receptor beta chains from the same sample are listed, as sequenced in a study of blood T cell repertoires in COVID-19. Sequenced by immunoSEQ multiplex PCR; TCRdb stores in-frame clones only, minus some. The sample lists over 300,000 clones, about nine tenths occurring once. Source material: PBMCs or T cells enriched from blood (not recorded which). These receptors all stem from a woman aged 18-29 years who had recovered from COVID-19.

Only one count was recorded for this clone. This rearrangement joins TRBV6-5 to TRBJ2-2; D ambiguous. Germline CDR1 MNHEY, CDR2 SVGAGI. The CDR3 is made up of 15 amino acids. The V gene lost 0 bases and the J gene lost 4 bases, with 9 bases spanning the gap. The CDR3 DNA is TGTGCCAGCAGTTACTCGTCCGCGGCCACCGGGGAGCTGTTTTTT. It translates to CASSYSSAATGELFF.

This chain joins TRBV15 and TRBJ1-2; no firm D call. Germline V gene sequence: CDR1 LNHNV, CDR2 YYDKDF (reference sequence). The CDR3 runs to 16 residues. V was pared by 3 bases and J by 0 bases, with 14 bases between. The CDR3 DNA follows: TGTGCCACCAGCAGGGATATGACAAGAGCTAACTATGGCTACACCTTC. It codes for CATSRDMTRANYGYTF.

The V call is TRBV7-9, the J call TRBJ1-2, with 8 bases matching TRBD1. Trimming took 5 bases from V and 2 from J; bases not matched to a gene: 4. There are 14 residues in the CDR3. CDR1 and CDR2 (germline): SEHNR, FQNEAQ (reference sequence). CDR3 loop: CASSPRQGNYGYTF. The CDR3 region has the DNA TGTGCCAGCAGCCCCCGACAGGGGAACTATGGCTACACCTTC.

V usage is TRBV11-3 and J usage is TRBJ2-2; 8 bases agree with TRBD1. The germline gives CDR1 SGHNT, CDR2 YENEEA. V shed 4 bases, J shed 7 bases, and the junction held 11 bases outside the gene matches. The CDR3 extends over 16 amino acids. The CDR3 region is CASSSWTGNIDGELFF. The CDR3 nucleotides are TGTGCCAGCAGCTCTTGGACAGGGAATATTGACGGGGAGCTGTTTTTT.